This T cell receptor beta chain was found in a study of T-cell memory formation after mild COVID-19. Notes on the study in general: Clones shrinking between day 15 and 85 showed a balanced CD4/CD8 split, and those that grew later tilted toward CD4+. For contracting clones, CD4+ ones sat mainly in CM and EM, CD8+ in EMRA. Pre-infection memory harbored some responding clones, suggesting cross-reactive memory joined.

TCR alpha and TCR beta cDNA libraries carrying sample barcodes and UMIs came from 5'RACE with constant-segment primers. MiXCR was run by TCRdb on the 5' RACE reads, yielding one entry per CDR3 protein. The table records over 350,000 distinct CDR3 sequences, 24% of them present only once. In regard to this clonotype: What it binds is unknown.

The specimen was PBMCs or a T cell subset sorted from them (not recorded which). The TCR comes from an adult woman who had mild COVID-19 (a few samples of this study predate the infection). Cell type and time point are not known.

In DNA, the CDR3 is TGTGCCAGCTCCTTGCAGGTCGGGGGTTCCTACGAGCAGTACTTC. Translation: CASSLQVGGSYEQYF. The chain employs TRBV6-2 or TRBV6-3 and TRBJ2-7; D perhaps matches TRBD2 (6 bases). From germline, CDR1 is MNHEY and CDR2 SVGEGT. V was shortened by 8 bases and J by 1 base, with 18 bases between the two germline ends. The CDR3 extends over 15 amino acids.